These 9 T cell receptor beta chains were all obtained from the same sample, sequenced in a study of blood T cell repertoires in COVID-19. The protocol was immunoSEQ multiplex PCR, while the TCRdb copy is restricted to in-frame clones and leaves out a portion. The sample yields 60,000 to 85,000 clones, 88% seen once. Input material: peripheral blood. The receptors here all came from an elderly woman with active or convalescent COVID-19.

The V and J genes are TRBV9 and TRBJ2-2; tentatively, D is TRBD2 (6 bases). This CDR3 is built from 16 residues. Trimming took 4 bases from V and 3 from J, leaving 16 bases between them. Germline values: CDR1 SGDLS, CDR2 YYNGEE. The CDR3 coding sequence is TGTGCCAGCAGCTCCCTCTCCGGGACTCACACCGGGGAGCTGTTTTTT. This gives the protein CASSSLSGTHTGELFF.

This clone showed up just a few times. This chain connects TRBV29-1 to TRBJ1-2; no firm D call. CDR3 length: 13 amino acids. Between the trimmed V and J ends, which lost 4 bases and 0 bases, there was a span of 9 bases. Germline lookup yields CDR1 SQVTM and CDR2 ANQGSEA. CDR3 in DNA: TGCAGCGTTGTTGAGAATACTAACTATGGCTACACCTTC. The encoded protein is CSVVENTNYGYTF.

The chain uses TRBV5-4 and TRBJ1-1; 7 nucleotides agree with TRBD1. V lost 5 bases, J lost 5 bases, and 9 bases stayed unmatched. In germline, CDR1 is SGHNT, CDR2 YYREEE (reference sequence). The CDR3 loop spans 14 amino acids. As DNA, the CDR3 is TGTGCCAGCAGGTTGACAGGGAGAAGGACTGAAGCTTTCTTT. Translated, it gives CASRLTGRRTEAFF.

The chain uses TRBV18 and TRBJ2-7; 8 bases match TRBD2. The CDR3 totals 16 residues. Germline-derived CDR1 and CDR2 are KGHSH and LQKENI. V shed 2 bases, J shed 3 bases, and the junction held 9 bases outside the gene matches. CDR3: CASSPGSSGGLYEQYF. CDR3 DNA: TGTGCCAGCTCACCAGGTAGCAGCGGGGGCCTCTACGAGCAGTACTTC.

This chain uses TRBV9 with TRBJ1-1; possible D gene TRBD1, 6 bases. This CDR3 spans 14 amino acids. Trimming removed 3 bases from V and 1 base from J, with 10 bases in between. The germline V gene encodes CDR1 SGDLS and CDR2 YYNGEE. CDR3 DNA sequence: TGTGCCAGCAGCGCCATAGGGGGGAACACTGAAGCTTTCTTT. As protein: CASSAIGGNTEAFF.

The CDR3 DNA reads TGTGCCAGCAGCCAATCCATAGGGGGTCCCTATGGCTACACCTTC. Translation gives CASSQSIGGPYGYTF. The chain is built from TRBV4-2 and TRBJ1-2; TRBD1 might be the D (6 bases). This CDR3 has 15 residues. V was trimmed by 2 bases and J by 4 bases, leaving 14 bases between them. The germline V gene encodes CDR1 LGHNA and CDR2 YNFKEQ.

This chain links TRBV11-2 with TRBJ2-7; 8 bases map to TRBD2. This CDR3 has 17 amino acids. CDR1 and CDR2 (germline): SGHAT, FQNNGV. V dropped 0 bases and J dropped 3; count of bases not matched to a gene: 10. CDR3 amino acids: CASSLDWGMRGDYEQYF. Written as DNA, the CDR3 is TGTGCCAGCAGCTTAGATTGGGGCATGCGGGGGGACTACGAGCAGTACTTC.

The CDR3 nucleotides read TGTGCCATCAGCCCCGGGACTAGCACAGATACGCAGTATTTT. Its translation is CAISPGTSTDTQYF. The genes are TRBV10-3 and TRBJ2-3; D perhaps matches TRBD2 (6 bases). The CDR3 totals 14 residues. Germline CDR1 and CDR2: ENHRY and SYGVKD. Deletions cut 6 bases from V and 0 bases from J, with 10 bases between.

The V gene is TRBV27, the J gene TRBJ2-4; D remains unclear. This CDR3 region has 13 residues. Trimming took off 6 bases at V and 0 bases at J, with 6 bases between the two ends. CDR1 and CDR2 (germline): MNHEY, SMNVEV (reference sequence). CDR3 residues: CASRAPAKNIQYF. For the CDR3, the DNA is TGTGCCAGCAGGGCACCAGCCAAAAACATTCAGTACTTC.